Following are 20 T cell receptor beta chains from one sample sequenced in a study of T-cell memory formation after mild COVID-19 (TCRdb year 2021). Library construction relied on 5' RACE. The run used an Illumina NovaSeq 6000. TCRdb trimmed the raw reads at Q25, called clones with MiXCR and kept productive beta chains. Rows matching on CDR3 protein sequence are summarized as one entry with the most common DNA and genes. For this sample the table gives about 14,000 distinct CDR3 sequences, of which roughly 19% were detected only once. The ten largest account for 49% of the sample. Sequenced input: PBMCs or a T cell subset sorted from them (not recorded which). The receptors originated from an adult woman who had mild COVID-19 (a few samples of this study predate the infection). The sample titles of this study are shuffled in the database, so cell type and time point are left out; the donor was told from shared clones.

This clonotype was observed many times. This rearrangement joins TRBV12-3 or TRBV12-4 to TRBJ2-3; possible D gene TRBD2, 6 bases. The CDR3 has 16 residues. Deletions cut 5 bases from V and 6 bases from J, with 21 bases between. The CDR3 reads CASSQGLLRGTDTQYF. In nucleotides, the CDR3 is TGTGCCAGCAGTCAGGGACTCCTAAGAGGGACCGATACGCAGTATTTT.

The rearrangement joins TRBV12-3 or TRBV12-4 to TRBJ1-5, with TRBD1 matching over 11 bases. V was pared by 5 bases and J by 3 bases, with 6 bases of the junction left unmatched. There are 16 residues in the CDR3. CDR3 in amino acids: CASSQGQGVLNQPQHF. CDR3 nucleotides: TGTGCCAGCAGTCAGGGACAGGGGGTCCTCAATCAGCCCCAGCATTTT.

This clonotype is judged medium-sized. Since a much larger clone is just one base distant, this may be a read error. V usage is TRBV7-9 and J usage is TRBJ2-7; D is ambiguous. Trimming left V 1 base short and J 3 bases short, with 10 bases between. The CDR3 consists of 14 residues. The V gene's germline CDR1 is SEHNR and CDR2 FQNEAQ (reference sequence). The CDR3 DNA reads TGTGCCAGCAGCTTAGATTTAACAGACTACGAGCAGTACTTC. Translated: CASSLDLTDYEQYF. The whole variable domain, filled in from reference TRBV7-9 and TRBJ2-7, reads DTGVSQNPRHKITKRGQNVTFRCDPISEHNRLYWYRQTLGQGPEFLTYFQNEAQLEKSRLLSDRFSAERPKGSFSTLEIQRTEQGDSAMYLCASSLDLTDYEQYFGPGTRLTVT.

This clonotype appeared many times. The gene calls are TRBV4-2 and TRBJ2-5; 14 nucleotides agree with TRBD2. Losses at the gene ends were 0 bases for V and 1 base for J; bases not matched to a gene: 4. The CDR3 is 18 residues long. CDR1 and CDR2 (germline): LGHNA, YNFKEQ. Here the CDR3 reads CASSQDGTSGRLQETQYF. The CDR3, as DNA: TGTGCCAGCAGCCAAGATGGGACTAGCGGGAGACTCCAAGAGACCCAGTACTTC.

This clonotype came up many times. J is TRBJ1-1 and V is TRBV12-3 or TRBV12-4; D is perhaps TRBD1 (5 bases). The V end was cut by 11 bases, the J end by 0 bases, with 19 bases between. The CDR3 length is 15 residues. The CDR3 nucleotides are TGTGCCTCCCTATGGGGGAAGGGGCTGAACACTGAAGCTTTCTTT. Encoded protein: CASLWGKGLNTEAFF.

This clonotype was detected ten times or more. The chain combines TRBV5-6 with TRBJ1-6; D is unclear. Germline assignment: CDR1 SGHDT and CDR2 YYEEEE. The CDR3 has 14 residues. Trimming stripped 1 base from V and 8 bases from J, with 10 bases between. CDR3 DNA: TGTGCCAGCAGCTTGATCGGTGCAGATTCACCCCTCCACTTT. Amino acid sequence: CASSLIGADSPLHF.

This clonotype came up many times. The V and J genes are TRBV29-1 and TRBJ1-1; maybe TRBD1 (5 bases). This CDR3 comprises 14 residues. The V end lost 7 bases, the J end lost 1 base, and 16 bases lay between the germline ends. CDR1 is SQVTM and CDR2 is ANQGSEA in the germline V gene. The CDR3 DNA sequence: TGCAGCGCGGCTGGGGGGATTCGGAACACTGAAGCTTTCTTT. It specifies CSAAGGIRNTEAFF.

By frequency in the sample, this clonotype is medium-sized. This chain uses TRBV5-6 with TRBJ2-1, with 7 bases matching TRBD1. Germline assignment: CDR1 SGHDT and CDR2 YYEEEE. V lost 3 bases and J lost 2; bases outside the gene matches: 5. This CDR3 spans 15 amino acids. The CDR3: CASSWGQLTYNEQFF. DNA of the CDR3: TGTGCCAGCAGCTGGGGACAGTTGACCTACAATGAGCAGTTCTTC.

Turning to this clonotype: A clone one base away is much larger, so this may be a read error. This chain connects TRBV7-9 to TRBJ2-1; 8 bases are a match to TRBD2. J gave up 6 bases and V 4 bases, and 14 bases lay outside the gene matches. The CDR3 is made up of 17 amino acids. Germline CDR1 reads SEHNR; CDR2 reads FQNEAQ (reference sequence). The CDR3 DNA sequence: TGTGCCAGCAGCTACACAACCGGGACTAGTTGGGGCAATGAGCAGTTCTTC. Its translation: CASSYTTGTSWGNEQFF.

This clonotype was found many times. J is TRBJ2-7 and V is TRBV3-1; unclear D gene. The CDR3 has 13 amino acids. CDR1 and CDR2 (germline): LGHDT, YNNKEL (reference sequence). V gave up 3 bases and J gave up 2 bases, with 8 bases separating them. CDR3 nucleotide sequence: TGTGCCAGCAGCCATTTTCTCACCTACGAGCAGTACTTC. The encoded protein is CASSHFLTYEQYF.

The gene calls are TRBV11-3 and TRBJ1-3; D is undetermined. This CDR3 has 12 residues. With 4 bases removed from V and 3 bases from J, the gap between germline ends came to 4 bases. CDR1 SGHNT and CDR2 YENEEA come from the germline V gene. The CDR3 coding sequence is TGTGCCAGCAGCTCTAATGGAAACACCATATATTTT. It codes for CASSSNGNTIYF.

As concerns this clonotype: Since no conserved phenylalanine or tryptophan closes the CDR3, a read error is the likely cause. The V and J genes are TRBV5-1 and TRBJ1-1; D is possibly TRBD1 (6 bases). The CDR3 consists of 14 residues. The V end was cut by 4 bases, the J end by 11 bases, with 21 bases between. The germline V gene encodes CDR1 SGHRS and CDR2 YFSETQ. The CDR3 DNA is TGCGCCAGCAGCGGAAGACAGGCTCGGCAGAGGGCTTTCCTT. Protein product: CASSGRQARQRAFL.

This clonotype was seen many times. This rearrangement joins TRBV6-1 to TRBJ2-5, with 9 nucleotides matching TRBD1. Germline CDR1 MNHNS, CDR2 SASEGT. V lost 8 bases and J lost 3; bases outside the gene matches: 13. The length of the CDR3 is 16 residues. As DNA, the CDR3 is TGTGCCAGCCTCGACCGGGACAGGGTGGAGGAAGAGACCCAGTACTTC. It codes for CASLDRDRVEEETQYF.

This clonotype was observed many times. The chain uses TRBV7-9 and TRBJ2-1; D not certain. With 1 base removed from V and 0 bases from J, the gap between germline ends came to 22 bases. The CDR3 covers 20 residues. Germline V gene sequence: CDR1 SEHNR, CDR2 FQNEAQ (reference sequence). CDR3 protein: CASSLESASLSYYSYNEQFF. In nucleotides, the CDR3 is TGTGCCAGCAGCTTAGAAAGCGCGTCCCTCTCCTACTACTCCTACAATGAGCAGTTCTTC.

This clonotype was recorded at least ten times. This sequence joins TRBV7-9 and TRBJ1-1, with D uncertain. Looked up from germline, CDR1 is SEHNR and CDR2 is FQNEAQ (reference sequence). Trimming pared 6 bases from V and 1 base from J, leaving 15 bases between. The CDR3 sequence is 15 residues long. CDR3 amino acids: CASSSAWDKNTEAFF. The CDR3 DNA is TGTGCCAGCAGTTCTGCTTGGGATAAGAACACTGAAGCTTTCTTT.

This clonotype was observed at least ten times. The genes are TRBV14 and TRBJ2-7, with 9 bases identical to TRBD1. The CDR3 consists of 15 residues. CDR1 is SGHDN and CDR2 is FVKESK in the germline V gene. The junction had 5 bases not matched to a gene; V was cut back by 4 bases and J by 1 base. CDR3 protein: CASSRQGQGSYEQYF. As DNA, the CDR3 is TGTGCCAGCAGCCGCCAAGGACAGGGGTCCTACGAGCAGTACTTC.

This clonotype was seen many times. This chain joins TRBV7-8 and TRBJ1-4; tentative D call: TRBD1 (5 bases). Trimming left V 3 bases short and J 4 bases short, with 9 bases between. This CDR3 is 14 amino acids long. Germline CDR1 reads SGHVS; CDR2 reads FQNEAQ. CDR3 in amino acids: CASSLMGVNEKLFF. In DNA form, the CDR3 reads TGTGCCAGCAGCTTGATGGGGGTTAATGAAAAACTGTTTTTT.

This clonotype was recorded at least ten times. CDR3 sequence: CASSLERGGDTQYF. The CDR3 coding sequence is TGTGCCAGCAGCTTGGAGAGGGGAGGAGATACGCAGTATTTT. This chain links TRBV7-6 with TRBJ2-3; possible D gene TRBD2, 6 bases. Trimming took off 3 bases at V and 5 bases at J, with 12 bases between the two ends. Looked up from germline, CDR1 is SGHVS and CDR2 is FNYEAQ. This CDR3 contains 14 residues.

This clonotype was counted many times. The rearrangement uses TRBV24-1 and TRBJ2-3; TRBD2 aligns across 8 bases. The CDR3 consists of 15 residues. Looked up from germline, CDR1 is KGHDR and CDR2 is SFDVKD. Losses at the gene ends were 5 bases for V and 5 bases for J; bases not matched to a gene: 8. The CDR3 spells CATSGDGGALDTQYF. CDR3 in DNA: TGTGCCACCAGTGGGGACGGGGGGGCTCTAGATACGCAGTATTTT.

This clonotype was detected ten times or more. V gene TRBV24-1 combines with J gene TRBJ2-1, with 11 nucleotides matching TRBD2. This CDR3 is built from 17 residues. From germline, CDR1 is KGHDR and CDR2 SFDVKD. The V gene end was trimmed by 5 bases and the J gene end by 7 bases; junction bases not matched to a gene: 12. CDR3 DNA: TGTGCCACCAGTGCTCCACGACTAGCGGGGAGGGATAATGAGCAGTTCTTC. Translated, it gives CATSAPRLAGRDNEQFF.